This note documents a single TCR beta chain sequence. The antigen is unknown. V gave up 6 bases and J gave up 7 bases; unmatched junction bases: 3. The length of the CDR3 is 13 residues. In germline, CDR1 is SEHNR, CDR2 FQNEAQ (reference sequence). This sample was included in a study of cytomegalovirus exposure and HLA in healthy donors. Researchers ran the PCR with 60 Vbeta and 13 Jbeta primers. TCRdb's table, derived via immunoSEQ multiplex PCR, lists solely in-frame clones and lacks some. This table has about 200,000 clones, around 83% appearing once. The study's findings and limits: Later analysis showed most CMV-associated TCR beta chains appearing HLA-restricted.

The chain is built from TRBV7-9 and TRBJ2-1, with 10 positions matching TRBD1. Sequencing was performed on PBMCs. The receptor's source is a woman between 40 and 55 years old in good health and CMV-seronegative. The CDR3 nucleotides read TGTGCCAGCAGGGGGACAGGGGTAAATGAGCAGTTCTTC. Its translation is CASRGTGVNEQFF.